This T cell receptor beta chain was sequenced during a study of T-cell memory formation after mild COVID-19. Study observations and caveats: Clones shrinking from day 15 to 85 showed even CD4/CD8 mixes; later expanders tilted CD4+.

The V gene lost 2 bases and the J gene lost 9 bases, with 17 bases spanning the gap. This CDR3 spans 16 amino acids. CDR1 and CDR2 from the germline V gene are LNHNV and YYDKDF (reference sequence). TCRdb called the 5' RACE reads again in MiXCR, with one record for every CDR3 protein. The sample has about 240,000 distinct CDR3 sequences; 7.5% to 10% are singletons. This clonotype turned up a few times. The antigen remains unidentified. The source of this sequence is a young man who had mild COVID-19 (a few samples of this study predate the infection). Cell type and time point are not known. The genes are TRBV15 and TRBJ1-6; tentative D call: TRBD1 (6 bases). Input material: PBMCs or a T cell subset sorted from them (not recorded which). CDR3 DNA sequence: TGTGCCACCAGCAGATCGGCAGGGGATCCCCCTTCACCCCTCCACTTT. Residues: CATSRSAGDPPSPLHF.